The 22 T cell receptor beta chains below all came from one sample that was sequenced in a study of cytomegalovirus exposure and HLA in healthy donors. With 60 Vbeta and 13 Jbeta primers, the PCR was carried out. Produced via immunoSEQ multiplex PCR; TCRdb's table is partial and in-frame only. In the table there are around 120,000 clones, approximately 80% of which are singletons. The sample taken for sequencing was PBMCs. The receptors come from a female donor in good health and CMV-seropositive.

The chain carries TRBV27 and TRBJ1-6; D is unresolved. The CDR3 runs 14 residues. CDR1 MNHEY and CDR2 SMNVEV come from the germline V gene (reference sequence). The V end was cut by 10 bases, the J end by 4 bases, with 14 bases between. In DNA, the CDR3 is TGTGCCACCGGGATAGGCTATTATAATTCACCCCTCCACTTT. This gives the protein CATGIGYYNSPLHF.

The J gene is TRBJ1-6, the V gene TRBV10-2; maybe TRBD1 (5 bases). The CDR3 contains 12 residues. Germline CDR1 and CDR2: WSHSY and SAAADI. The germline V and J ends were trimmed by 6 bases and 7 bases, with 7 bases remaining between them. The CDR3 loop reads CASRGPNSPLHF. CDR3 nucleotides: TGCGCCAGCAGGGGGCCCAATTCACCCCTCCACTTT.

The CDR3 nucleotides are TGTGCCAGCAGCCCCGGAATGGCTGGGAGGGAAAAACTGTTTTTT. Translating gives CASSPGMAGREKLFF. The gene calls are TRBV7-6 and TRBJ1-4; no clear D. The CDR3 contains 15 residues. In germline, CDR1 is SGHVS, CDR2 FNYEAQ. Trimming cost V 5 bases and J 8 bases, with 18 bases left between them.

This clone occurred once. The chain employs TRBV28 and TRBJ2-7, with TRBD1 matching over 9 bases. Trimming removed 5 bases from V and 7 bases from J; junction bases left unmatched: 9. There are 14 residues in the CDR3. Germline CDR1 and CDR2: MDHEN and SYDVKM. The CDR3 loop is CASSPRQGVGEQYF. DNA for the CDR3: TGTGCCAGCAGTCCCCGACAGGGGGTGGGTGAGCAGTACTTC.

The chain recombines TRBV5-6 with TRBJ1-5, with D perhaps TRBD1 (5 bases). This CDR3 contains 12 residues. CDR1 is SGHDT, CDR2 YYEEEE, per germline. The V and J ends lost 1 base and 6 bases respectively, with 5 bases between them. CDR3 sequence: CASSLQGQPQHF. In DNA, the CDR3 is TGTGCCAGCAGCTTGCAGGGTCAGCCCCAGCATTTT.

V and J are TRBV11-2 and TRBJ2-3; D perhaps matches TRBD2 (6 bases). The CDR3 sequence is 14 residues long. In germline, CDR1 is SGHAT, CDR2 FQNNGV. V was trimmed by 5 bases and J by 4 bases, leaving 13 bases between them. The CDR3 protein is CASSPGTFADTQYF. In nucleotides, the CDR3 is TGTGCCAGCAGCCCGGGGACTTTTGCAGATACGCAGTATTTT.

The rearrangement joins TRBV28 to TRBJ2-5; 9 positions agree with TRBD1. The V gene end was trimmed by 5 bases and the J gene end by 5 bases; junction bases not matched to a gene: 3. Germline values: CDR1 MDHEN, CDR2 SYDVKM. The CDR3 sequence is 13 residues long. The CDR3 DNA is TGTGCCAGCAGTACAGGGGGCCGGGAGACCCAGTACTTC. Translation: CASSTGGRETQYF.

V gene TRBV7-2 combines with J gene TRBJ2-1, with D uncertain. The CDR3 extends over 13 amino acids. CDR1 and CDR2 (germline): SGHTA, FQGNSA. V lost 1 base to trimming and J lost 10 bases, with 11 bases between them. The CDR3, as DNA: TGTGCCAGCAGCTTAGATTGGTTTGGCGAGCAGTTCTTC. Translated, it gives CASSLDWFGEQFF.

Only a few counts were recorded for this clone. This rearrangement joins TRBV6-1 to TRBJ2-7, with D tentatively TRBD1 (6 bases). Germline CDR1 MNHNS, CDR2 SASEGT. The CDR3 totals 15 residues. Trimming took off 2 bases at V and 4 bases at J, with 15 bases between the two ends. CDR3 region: CASSEFRTDFYEQYF. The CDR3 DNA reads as TGTGCCAGCAGTGAATTTAGGACAGACTTTTACGAGCAGTACTTC.

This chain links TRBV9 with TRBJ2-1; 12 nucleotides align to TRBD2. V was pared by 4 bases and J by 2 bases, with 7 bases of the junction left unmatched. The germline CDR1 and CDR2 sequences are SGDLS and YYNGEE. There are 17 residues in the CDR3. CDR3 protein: CASSSGLAGNPYNEQFF. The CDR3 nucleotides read TGTGCCAGCAGCTCAGGACTAGCGGGGAACCCCTACAATGAGCAGTTCTTC.

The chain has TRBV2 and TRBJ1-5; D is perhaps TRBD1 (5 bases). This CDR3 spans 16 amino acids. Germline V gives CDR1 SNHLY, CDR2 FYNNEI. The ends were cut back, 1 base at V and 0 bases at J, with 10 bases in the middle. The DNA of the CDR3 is TGTGCCAGCAGTGAAGGTCAGGGATATAGCAATCAGCCCCAGCATTTT. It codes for CASSEGQGYSNQPQHF.

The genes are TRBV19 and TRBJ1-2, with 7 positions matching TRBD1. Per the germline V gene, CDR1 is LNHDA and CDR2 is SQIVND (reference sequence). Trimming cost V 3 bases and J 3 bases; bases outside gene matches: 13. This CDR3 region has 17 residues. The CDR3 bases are TGTGCCAGTAGTATCGCAGCCCTTGGACAGGCTTACTATGGCTACACCTTC. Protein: CASSIAALGQAYYGYTF. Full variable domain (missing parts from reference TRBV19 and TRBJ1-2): DGGITQSPKYLFRKEGQNVTLSCEQNLNHDAMYWYRQDPGQGLRLIYYSQIVNDFQKGDIAEGYSVSREKKESFPLTVTSAQKNPTAFYLCASSIAALGQAYYGYTFGSGTRLTVV.

The CDR3 sequence: CASSSSAAGYQETQYF. The CDR3 coding sequence is TGTGCCAGCAGCTCCTCCGCAGCGGGTTACCAAGAGACCCAGTACTTC. The chain links TRBV28 to TRBJ2-5; possibly TRBD2 for D (6 bases). CDR3 length: 16 amino acids. V was pared by 6 bases and J by 0 bases, with 17 bases between. Per the germline V gene, CDR1 is MDHEN and CDR2 is SYDVKM.

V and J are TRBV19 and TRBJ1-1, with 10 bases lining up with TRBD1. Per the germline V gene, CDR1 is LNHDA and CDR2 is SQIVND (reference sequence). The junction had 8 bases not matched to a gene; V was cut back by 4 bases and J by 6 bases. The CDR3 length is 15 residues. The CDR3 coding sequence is TGTGCCAGTAGTACAATGGGGACAGGGGATTCTGAAGCTTTCTTT. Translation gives CASSTMGTGDSEAFF.

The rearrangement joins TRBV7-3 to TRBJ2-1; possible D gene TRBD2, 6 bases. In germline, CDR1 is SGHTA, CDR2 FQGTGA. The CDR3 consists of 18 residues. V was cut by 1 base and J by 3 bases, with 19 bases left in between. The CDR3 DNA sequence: TGTGCCAGCAGCTTAAAAGGCCTCGGGACTCCTCTCTACAATGAGCAGTTCTTC. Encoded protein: CASSLKGLGTPLYNEQFF.

DNA of the CDR3: TGTGCCAGCAGCTTAAACTCACAGGGGGATTCACCCCTCCACTTT. Amino acids: CASSLNSQGDSPLHF. V is TRBV11-2 and J is TRBJ1-6; 8 bases align to TRBD1. Germline assignment: CDR1 SGHAT and CDR2 FQNNGV. Trimming at V came to 2 bases and at J to 8 bases, leaving 5 bases not matched to a gene. This CDR3 is built from 15 residues.

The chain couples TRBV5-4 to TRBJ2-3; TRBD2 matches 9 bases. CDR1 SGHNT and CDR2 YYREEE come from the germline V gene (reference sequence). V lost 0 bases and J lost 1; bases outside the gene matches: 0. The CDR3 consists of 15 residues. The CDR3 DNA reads TGTGCCAGCAGCTTGGCTAGCGGGGGCACAGATACGCAGTATTTT. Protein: CASSLASGGTDTQYF.

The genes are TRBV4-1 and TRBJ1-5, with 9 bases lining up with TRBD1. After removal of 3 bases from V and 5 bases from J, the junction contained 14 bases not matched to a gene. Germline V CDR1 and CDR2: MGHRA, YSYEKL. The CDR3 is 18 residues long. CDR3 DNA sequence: TGCGCCAGCAGCCATCCCGCCCCAGGGACAGGGAAAGATCAGCCCCAGCATTTT. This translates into CASSHPAPGTGKDQPQHF.

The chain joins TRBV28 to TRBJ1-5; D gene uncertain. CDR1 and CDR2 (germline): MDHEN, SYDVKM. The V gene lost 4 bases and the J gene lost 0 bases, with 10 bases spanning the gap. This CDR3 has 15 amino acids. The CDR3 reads CASSSNFYSNQPQHF. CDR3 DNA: TGTGCCAGCAGTTCGAACTTTTATAGCAATCAGCCCCAGCATTTT.

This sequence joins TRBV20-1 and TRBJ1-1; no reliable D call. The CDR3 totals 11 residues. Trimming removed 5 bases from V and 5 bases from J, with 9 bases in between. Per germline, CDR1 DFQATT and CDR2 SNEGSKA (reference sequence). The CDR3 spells CSAAKNTEAFF. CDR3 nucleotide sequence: TGCAGTGCTGCGAAGAATACTGAAGCTTTCTTT.

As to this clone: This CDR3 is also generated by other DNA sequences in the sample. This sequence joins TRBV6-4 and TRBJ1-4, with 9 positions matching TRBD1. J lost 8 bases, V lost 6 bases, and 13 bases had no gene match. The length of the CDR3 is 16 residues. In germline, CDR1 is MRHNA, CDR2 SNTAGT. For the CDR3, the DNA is TGTGCCAGCAGGACAAAACCGGGACAGGGCTTGGAAAAACTGTTTTTT. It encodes CASRTKPGQGLEKLFF.

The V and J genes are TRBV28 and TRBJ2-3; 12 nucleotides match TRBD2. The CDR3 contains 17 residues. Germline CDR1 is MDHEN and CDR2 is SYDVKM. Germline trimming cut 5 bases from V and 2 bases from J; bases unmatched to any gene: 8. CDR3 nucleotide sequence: TGTGCCAGCAGTACCTCTAGCGGGGGGGGTGACACAGATACGCAGTATTTT. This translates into CASSTSSGGGDTDTQYF.